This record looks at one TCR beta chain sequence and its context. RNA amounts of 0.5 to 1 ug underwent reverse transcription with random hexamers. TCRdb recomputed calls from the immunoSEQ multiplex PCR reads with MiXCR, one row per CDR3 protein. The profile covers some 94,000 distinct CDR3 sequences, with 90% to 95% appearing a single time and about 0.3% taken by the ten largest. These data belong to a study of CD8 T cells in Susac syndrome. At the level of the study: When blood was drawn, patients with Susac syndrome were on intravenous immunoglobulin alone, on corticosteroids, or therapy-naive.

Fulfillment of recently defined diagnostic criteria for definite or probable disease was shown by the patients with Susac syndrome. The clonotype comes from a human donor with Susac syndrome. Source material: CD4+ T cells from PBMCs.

The CDR3 sequence: CSAGTSGGAEDEQFF. Here the CDR3 DNA reads TGCAGCGCTGGGACTAGCGGGGGGGCTGAGGATGAGCAGTTCTTC. The chain couples TRBV29-1 to TRBJ2-1, with 16 bases lining up with TRBD2. Germline assignment: CDR1 SQVTM and CDR2 ANQGSEA. V gave up 7 bases and J gave up 8 bases; unmatched junction bases: 8. The CDR3 spans 15 residues.